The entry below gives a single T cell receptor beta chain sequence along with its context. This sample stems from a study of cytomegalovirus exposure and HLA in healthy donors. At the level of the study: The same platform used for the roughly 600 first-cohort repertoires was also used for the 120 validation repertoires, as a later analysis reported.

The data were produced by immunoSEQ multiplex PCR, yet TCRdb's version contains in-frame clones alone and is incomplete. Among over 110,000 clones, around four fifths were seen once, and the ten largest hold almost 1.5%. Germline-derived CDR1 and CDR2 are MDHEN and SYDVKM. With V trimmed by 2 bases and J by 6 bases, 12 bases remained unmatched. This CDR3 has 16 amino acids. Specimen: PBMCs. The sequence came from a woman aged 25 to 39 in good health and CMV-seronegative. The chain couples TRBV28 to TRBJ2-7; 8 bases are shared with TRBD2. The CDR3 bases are TGTGCCAGCAGTTTAGGCGGGGGGACCTCAACCCGCGAGCAGTACTTC. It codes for CASSLGGGTSTREQYF. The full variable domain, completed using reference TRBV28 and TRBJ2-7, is DVKVTQSSRYLVKRTGEKVFLECVQDMDHENMFWYRQDPGLGLRLIYFSYDVKMKEKGDIPEGYSVSREKKERFSLILESASTNQTSMYLCASSLGGGTSTREQYFGPGTRLTVT.